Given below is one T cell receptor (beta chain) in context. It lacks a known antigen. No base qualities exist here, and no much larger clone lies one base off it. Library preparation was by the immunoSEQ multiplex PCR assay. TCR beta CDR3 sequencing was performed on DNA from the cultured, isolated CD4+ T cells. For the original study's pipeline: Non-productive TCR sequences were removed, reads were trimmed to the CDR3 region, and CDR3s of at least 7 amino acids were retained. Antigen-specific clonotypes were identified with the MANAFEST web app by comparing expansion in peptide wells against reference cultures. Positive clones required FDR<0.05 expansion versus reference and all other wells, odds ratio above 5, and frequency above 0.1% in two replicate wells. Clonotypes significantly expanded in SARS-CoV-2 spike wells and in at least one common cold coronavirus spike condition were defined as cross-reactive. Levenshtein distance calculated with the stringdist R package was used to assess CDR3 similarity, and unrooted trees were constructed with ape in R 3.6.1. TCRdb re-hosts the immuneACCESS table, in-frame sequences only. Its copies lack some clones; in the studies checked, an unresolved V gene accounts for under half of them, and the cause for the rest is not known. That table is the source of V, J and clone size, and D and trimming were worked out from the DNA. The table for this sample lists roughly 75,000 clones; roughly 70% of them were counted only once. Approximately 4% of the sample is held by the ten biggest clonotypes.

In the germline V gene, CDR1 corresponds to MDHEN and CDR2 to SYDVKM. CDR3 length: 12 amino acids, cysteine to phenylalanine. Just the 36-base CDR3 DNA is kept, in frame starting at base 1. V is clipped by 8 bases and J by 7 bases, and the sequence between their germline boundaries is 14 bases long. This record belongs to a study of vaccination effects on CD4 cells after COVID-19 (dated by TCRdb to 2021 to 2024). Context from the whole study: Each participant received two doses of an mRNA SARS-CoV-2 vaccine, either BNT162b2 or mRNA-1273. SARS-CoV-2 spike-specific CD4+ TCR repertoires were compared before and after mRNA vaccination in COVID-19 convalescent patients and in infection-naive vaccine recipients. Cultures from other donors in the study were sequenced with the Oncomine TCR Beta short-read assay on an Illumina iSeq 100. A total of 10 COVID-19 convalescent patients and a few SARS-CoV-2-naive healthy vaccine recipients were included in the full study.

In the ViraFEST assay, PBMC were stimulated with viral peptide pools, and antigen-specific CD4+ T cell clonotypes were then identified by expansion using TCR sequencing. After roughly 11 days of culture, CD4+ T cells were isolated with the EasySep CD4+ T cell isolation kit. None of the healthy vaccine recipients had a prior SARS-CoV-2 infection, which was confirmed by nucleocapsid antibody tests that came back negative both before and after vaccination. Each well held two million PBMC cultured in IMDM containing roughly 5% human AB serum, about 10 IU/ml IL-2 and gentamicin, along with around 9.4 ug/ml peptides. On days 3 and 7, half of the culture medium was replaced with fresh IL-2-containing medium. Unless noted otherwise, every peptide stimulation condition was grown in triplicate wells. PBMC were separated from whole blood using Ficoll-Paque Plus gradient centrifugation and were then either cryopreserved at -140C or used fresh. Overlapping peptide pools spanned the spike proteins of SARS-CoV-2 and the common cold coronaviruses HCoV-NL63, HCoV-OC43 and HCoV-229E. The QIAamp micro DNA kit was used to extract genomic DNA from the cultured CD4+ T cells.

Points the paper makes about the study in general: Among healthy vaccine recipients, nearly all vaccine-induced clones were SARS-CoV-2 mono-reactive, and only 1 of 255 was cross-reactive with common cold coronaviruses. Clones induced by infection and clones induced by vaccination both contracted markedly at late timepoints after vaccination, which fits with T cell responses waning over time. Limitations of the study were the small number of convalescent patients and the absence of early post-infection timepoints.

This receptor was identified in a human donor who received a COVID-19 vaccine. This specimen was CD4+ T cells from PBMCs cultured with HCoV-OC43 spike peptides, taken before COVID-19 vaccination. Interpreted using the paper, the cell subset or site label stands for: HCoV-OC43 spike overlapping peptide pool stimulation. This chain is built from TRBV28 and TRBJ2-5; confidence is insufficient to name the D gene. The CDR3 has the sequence CASHGSLRTQYF. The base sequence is TGTGCCAGCCACGGCTCCTTGAGGACCCAGTACTTC.